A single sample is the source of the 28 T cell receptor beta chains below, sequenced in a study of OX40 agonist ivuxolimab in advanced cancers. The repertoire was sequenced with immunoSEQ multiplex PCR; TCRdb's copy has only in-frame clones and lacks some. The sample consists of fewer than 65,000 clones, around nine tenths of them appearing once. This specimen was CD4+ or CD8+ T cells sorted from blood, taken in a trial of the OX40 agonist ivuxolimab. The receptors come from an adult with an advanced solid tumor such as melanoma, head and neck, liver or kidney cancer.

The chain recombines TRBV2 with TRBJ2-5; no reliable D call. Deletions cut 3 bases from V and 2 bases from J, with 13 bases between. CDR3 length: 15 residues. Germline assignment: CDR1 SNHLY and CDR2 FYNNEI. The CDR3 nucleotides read TGTGCCAGCAGTGATCTCGGAACACCTCAAGAGACCCAGTACTTC. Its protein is CASSDLGTPQETQYF. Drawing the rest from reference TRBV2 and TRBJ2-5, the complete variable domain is EPEVTQTPSHQVTQMGQEVILRCVPISNHLYFYWYRQILGQKVEFLVSFYNNEISEKSEIFDDQFSVERPDGSNFTLKIRSTKLEDSAMYFCASSDLGTPQETQYFGPGTRLLVL.

CDR3 coding DNA: TGTGCCAGCAGCTCCCTCTACGAGCAGTACTTC. Translating it yields CASSSLYEQYF. The chain joins TRBV11-2 to TRBJ2-7; no clear D gene. The germline V gene has CDR1 SGHAT and CDR2 FQNNGV. This CDR3 has 11 amino acids. Trimming removed 4 bases at V and 3 bases at J, with 4 bases between.

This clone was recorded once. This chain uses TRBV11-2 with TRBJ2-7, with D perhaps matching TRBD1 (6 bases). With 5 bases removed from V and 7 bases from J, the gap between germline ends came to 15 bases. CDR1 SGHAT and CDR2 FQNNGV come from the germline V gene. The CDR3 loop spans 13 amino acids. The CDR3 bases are TGTGCCAGCAGCCGAGGACAGCTTAGGGAGCAGTACTTC. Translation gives CASSRGQLREQYF. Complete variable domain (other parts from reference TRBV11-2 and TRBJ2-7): EAGVAQSPRYKIIEKRQSVAFWCNPISGHATLYWYQQILGQGPKLLIQFQNNGVVDDSQLPKDRFSAERLKGVDSTLKIQPAKLEDSAVYLCASSRGQLREQYFGPGTRLTVT.

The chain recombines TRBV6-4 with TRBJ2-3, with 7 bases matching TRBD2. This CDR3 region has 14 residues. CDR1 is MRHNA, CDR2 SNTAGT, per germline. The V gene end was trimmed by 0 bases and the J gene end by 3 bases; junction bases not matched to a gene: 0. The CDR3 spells CASSDSGGTDTQYF. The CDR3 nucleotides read TGTGCCAGCAGTGACTCGGGGGGGACAGATACGCAGTATTTT.

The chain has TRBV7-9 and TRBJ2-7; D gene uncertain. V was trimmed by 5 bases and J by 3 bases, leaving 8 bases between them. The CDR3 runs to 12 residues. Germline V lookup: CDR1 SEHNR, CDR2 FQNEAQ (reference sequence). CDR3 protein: CASSMDVYEQYF. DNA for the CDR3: TGTGCCAGCAGCATGGACGTCTACGAGCAGTACTTC.

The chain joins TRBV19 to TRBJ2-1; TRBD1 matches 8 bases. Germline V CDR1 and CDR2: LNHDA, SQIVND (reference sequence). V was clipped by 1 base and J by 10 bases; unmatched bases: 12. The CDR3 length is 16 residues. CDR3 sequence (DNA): TGTGCCAGTAGTATAGTTGGCACAGGGGGTTTTTGGGAGCAGTTCTTC. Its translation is CASSIVGTGGFWEQFF.

This chain's CDR3 is CASSHDSRGGYTF. In DNA form, the CDR3 reads TGTGCCAGCAGCCATGACAGCCGAGGGGGCTACACCTTC. J is TRBJ1-2 and V is TRBV11-2, with D possibly matching TRBD1 (5 bases). The CDR3 has 13 amino acids. V was cut by 5 bases and J by 8 bases, with 15 bases left in between. From germline, CDR1 is SGHAT and CDR2 FQNNGV.

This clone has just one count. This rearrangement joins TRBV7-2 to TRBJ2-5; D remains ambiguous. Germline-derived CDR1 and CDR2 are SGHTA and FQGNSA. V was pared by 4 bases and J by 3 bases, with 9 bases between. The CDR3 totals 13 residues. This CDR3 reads CASSSRAKETQYF. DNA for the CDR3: TGTGCCAGCAGCTCGCGAGCTAAAGAGACCCAGTACTTC.

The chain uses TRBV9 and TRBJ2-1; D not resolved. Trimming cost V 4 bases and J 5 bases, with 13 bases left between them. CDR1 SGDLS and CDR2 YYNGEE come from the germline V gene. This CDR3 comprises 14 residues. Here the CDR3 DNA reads TGTGCCAGCAGCCCCCGACTCCTCGACAATGAGCAGTTCTTC. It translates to CASSPRLLDNEQFF.

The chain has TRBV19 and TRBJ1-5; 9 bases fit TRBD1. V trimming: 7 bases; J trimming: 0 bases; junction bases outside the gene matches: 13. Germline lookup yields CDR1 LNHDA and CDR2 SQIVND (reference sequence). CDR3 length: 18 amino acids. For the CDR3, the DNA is TGTGCCAGTACCACAACAGGGGGCACGTCCTATAGCAATCAGCCCCAGCATTTT. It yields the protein CASTTTGGTSYSNQPQHF.

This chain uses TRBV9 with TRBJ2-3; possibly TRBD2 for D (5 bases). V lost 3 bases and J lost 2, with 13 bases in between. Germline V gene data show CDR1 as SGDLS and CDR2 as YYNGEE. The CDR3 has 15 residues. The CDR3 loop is CASSAREGITDTQYF. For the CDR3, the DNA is TGTGCCAGCAGCGCCCGCGAGGGTATCACAGATACGCAGTATTTT. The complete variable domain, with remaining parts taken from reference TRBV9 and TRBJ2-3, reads DSGVTQTPKHLITATGQRVTLRCSPRSGDLSVYWYQQSLDQGLQFLIQYYNGEERAKGNILERFSAQQFPDLHSELNLSSLELGDSALYFCASSAREGITDTQYFGPGTRLTVL.

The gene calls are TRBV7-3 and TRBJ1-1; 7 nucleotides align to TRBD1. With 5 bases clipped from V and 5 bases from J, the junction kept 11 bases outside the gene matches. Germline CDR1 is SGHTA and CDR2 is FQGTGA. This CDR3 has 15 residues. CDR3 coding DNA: TGTGCCAGCAGCCCGACAGGGCGGAGGGGTACTGAAGCTTTCTTT. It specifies CASSPTGRRGTEAFF.

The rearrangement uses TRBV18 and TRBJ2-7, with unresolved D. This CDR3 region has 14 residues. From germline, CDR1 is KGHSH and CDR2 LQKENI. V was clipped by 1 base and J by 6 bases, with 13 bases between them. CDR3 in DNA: TGTGCCAGCTCACCACGGCAAGGACGGTCCGAGCAGTACTTC. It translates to CASSPRQGRSEQYF.

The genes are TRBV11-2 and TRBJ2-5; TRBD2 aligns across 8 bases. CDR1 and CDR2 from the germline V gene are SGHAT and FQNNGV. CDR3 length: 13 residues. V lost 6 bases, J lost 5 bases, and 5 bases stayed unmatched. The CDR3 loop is CASSSGREETQYF. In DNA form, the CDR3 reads TGTGCCAGCAGTTCCGGGAGGGAGGAGACCCAGTACTTC.

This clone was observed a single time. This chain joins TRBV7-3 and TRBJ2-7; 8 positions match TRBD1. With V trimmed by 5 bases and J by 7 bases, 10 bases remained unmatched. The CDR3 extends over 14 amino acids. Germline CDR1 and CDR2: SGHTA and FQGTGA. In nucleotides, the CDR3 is TGTGCCAGCAGCCGGTCAGGGGGCTTAGGGGAGCAGTACTTC. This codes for CASSRSGGLGEQYF.

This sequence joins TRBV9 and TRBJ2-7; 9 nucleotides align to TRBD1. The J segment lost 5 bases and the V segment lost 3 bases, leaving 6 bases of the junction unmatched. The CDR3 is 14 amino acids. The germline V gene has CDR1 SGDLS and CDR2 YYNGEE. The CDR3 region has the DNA TGTGCCAGCAGCGCCCGGACAGGGGCAAACGAGCAGTACTTC. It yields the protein CASSARTGANEQYF.

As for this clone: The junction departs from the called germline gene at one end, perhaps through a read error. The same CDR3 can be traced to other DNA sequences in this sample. The CDR3 sequence: CASSDWGGSNYGYTF. In DNA, the CDR3 is TGTGCCAGCAGTGACTGGGGCGGAAGTAACTACGGCTACACCTTC. V and J are TRBV2 and TRBJ1-2, with TRBD1 as a possible D gene (5 bases). This CDR3 spans 15 amino acids. Germline CDR1 and CDR2: SNHLY and FYNNEI.

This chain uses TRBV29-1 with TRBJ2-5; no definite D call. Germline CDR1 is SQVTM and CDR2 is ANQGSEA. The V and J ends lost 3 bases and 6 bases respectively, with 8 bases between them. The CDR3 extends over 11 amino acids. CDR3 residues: CSVEWQKTQYF. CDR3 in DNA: TGCAGCGTTGAGTGGCAGAAGACCCAGTACTTC.

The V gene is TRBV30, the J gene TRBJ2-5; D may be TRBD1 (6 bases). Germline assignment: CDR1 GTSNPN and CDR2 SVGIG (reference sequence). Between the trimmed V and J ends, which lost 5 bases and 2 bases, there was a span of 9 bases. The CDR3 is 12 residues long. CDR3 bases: TGTGCCTGGGATAGGGGGCAAGAGACCCAGTACTTC. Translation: CAWDRGQETQYF.

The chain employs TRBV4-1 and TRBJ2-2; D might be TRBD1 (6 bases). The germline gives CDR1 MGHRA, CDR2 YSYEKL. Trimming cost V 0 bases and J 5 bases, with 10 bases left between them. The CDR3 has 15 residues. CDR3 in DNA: TGCGCCAGCAGCCAAGAGCTTCAGGGGACCGGGGAGCTGTTTTTT. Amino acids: CASSQELQGTGELFF.

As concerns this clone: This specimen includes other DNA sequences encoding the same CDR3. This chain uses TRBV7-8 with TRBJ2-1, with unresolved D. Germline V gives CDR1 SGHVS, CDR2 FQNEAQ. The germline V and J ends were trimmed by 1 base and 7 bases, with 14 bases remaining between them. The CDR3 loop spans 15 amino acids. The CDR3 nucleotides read TGTGCCAGCAGCTTAGGTCGGGCTCCTTGGAATGAGCAGTTCTTC. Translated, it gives CASSLGRAPWNEQFF. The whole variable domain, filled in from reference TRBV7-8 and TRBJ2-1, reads GAGVSQSPRYKVAKRGQDVALRCDPISGHVSLFWYQQALGQGPEFLTYFQNEAQLDKSGLPSDRFFAERPEGSVSTLKIQRTQQEDSAVYLCASSLGRAPWNEQFFGPGTRLTVL.

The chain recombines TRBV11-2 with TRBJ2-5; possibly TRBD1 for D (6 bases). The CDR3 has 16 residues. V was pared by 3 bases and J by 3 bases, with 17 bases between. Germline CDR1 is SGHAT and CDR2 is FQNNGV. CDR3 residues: CASSFRGQTGEETQYF. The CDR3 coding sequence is TGTGCCAGCAGCTTCCGAGGACAGACGGGCGAAGAGACCCAGTACTTC.

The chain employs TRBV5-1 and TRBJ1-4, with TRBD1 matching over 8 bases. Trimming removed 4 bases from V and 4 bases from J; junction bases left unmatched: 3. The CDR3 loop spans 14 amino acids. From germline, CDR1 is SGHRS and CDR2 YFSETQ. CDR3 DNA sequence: TGCGCCAGCAGCCGACAGGGGAGTAATGAAAAACTGTTTTTT. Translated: CASSRQGSNEKLFF.

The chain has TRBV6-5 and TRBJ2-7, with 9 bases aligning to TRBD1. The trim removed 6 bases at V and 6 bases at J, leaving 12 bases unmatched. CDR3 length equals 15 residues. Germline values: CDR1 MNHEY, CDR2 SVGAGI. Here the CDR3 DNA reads TGTGCCAGCAGGAGCAACAGGGGGCTCCCGAGCGAGCAGTACTTC. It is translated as CASRSNRGLPSEQYF.

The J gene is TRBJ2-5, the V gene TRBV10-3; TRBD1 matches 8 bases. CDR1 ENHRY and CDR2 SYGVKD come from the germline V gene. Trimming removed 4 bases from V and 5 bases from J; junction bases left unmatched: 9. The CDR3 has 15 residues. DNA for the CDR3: TGTGCCATCAGTGGTACTGGACAGGGTCTGGAGACCCAGTACTTC. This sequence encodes CAISGTGQGLETQYF.

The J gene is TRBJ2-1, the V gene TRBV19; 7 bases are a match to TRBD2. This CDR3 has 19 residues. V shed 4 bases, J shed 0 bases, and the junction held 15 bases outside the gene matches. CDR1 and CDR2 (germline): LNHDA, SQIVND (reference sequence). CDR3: CASSNTRNRASGSYNEQFF. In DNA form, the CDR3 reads TGTGCCAGTAGTAATACGCGCAATCGGGCTAGCGGCTCCTACAATGAGCAGTTCTTC.

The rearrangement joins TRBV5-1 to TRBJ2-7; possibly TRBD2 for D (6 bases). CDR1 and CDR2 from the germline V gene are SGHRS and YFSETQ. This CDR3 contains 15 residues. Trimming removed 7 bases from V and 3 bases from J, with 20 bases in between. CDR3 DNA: TGCGCCAGCGGTCCCGGGACTGCGACGTTCTACGAGCAGTACTTC. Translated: CASGPGTATFYEQYF.

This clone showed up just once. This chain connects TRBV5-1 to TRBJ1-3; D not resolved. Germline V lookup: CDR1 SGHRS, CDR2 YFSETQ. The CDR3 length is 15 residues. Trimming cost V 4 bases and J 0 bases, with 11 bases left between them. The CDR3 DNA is TGCGCCAGCAGCCCTACGGCGAGCTCTGGAAACACCATATATTTT. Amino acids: CASSPTASSGNTIYF.